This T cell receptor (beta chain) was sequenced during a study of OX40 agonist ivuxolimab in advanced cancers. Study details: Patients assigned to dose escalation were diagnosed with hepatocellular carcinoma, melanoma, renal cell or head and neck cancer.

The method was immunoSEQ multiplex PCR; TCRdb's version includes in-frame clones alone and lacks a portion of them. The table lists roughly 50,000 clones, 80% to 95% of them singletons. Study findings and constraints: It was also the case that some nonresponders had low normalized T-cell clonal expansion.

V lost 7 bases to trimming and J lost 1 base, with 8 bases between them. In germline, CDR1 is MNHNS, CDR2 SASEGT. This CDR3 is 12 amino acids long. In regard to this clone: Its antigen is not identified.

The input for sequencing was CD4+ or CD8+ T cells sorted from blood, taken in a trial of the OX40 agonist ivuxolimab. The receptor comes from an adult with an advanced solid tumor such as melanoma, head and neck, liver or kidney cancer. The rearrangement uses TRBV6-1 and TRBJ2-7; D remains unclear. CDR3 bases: TGTGCCAGCAATAGGGTGTCCTACGAGCAGTACTTC. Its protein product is CASNRVSYEQYF.